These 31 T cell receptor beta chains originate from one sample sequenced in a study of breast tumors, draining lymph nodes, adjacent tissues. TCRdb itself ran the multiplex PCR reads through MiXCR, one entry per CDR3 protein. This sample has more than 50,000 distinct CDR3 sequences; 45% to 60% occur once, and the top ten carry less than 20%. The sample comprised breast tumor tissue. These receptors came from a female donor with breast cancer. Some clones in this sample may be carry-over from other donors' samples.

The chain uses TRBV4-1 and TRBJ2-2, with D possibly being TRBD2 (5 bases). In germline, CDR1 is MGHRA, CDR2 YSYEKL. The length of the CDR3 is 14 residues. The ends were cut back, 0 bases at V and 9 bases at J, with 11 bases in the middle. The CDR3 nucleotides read TGCGCCAGCAGCCAAGAGGCCGGGGTTAGGGAGCTGTTTTTT. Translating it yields CASSQEAGVRELFF.

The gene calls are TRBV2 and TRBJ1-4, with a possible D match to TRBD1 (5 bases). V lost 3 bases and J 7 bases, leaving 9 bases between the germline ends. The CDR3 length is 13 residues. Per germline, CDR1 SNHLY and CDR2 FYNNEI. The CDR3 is CASSDQGAEKLFF. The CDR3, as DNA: TGTGCCAGCAGTGATCAGGGCGCTGAAAAACTGTTTTTT.

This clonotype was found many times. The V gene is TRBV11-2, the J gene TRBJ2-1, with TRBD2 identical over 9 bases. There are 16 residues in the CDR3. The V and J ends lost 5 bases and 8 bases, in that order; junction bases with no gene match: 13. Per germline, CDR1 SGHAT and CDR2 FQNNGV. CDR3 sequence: CASSRLRGGGADEQFF. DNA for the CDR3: TGTGCCAGCAGCCGATTAAGGGGCGGGGGGGCCGATGAGCAGTTCTTC.

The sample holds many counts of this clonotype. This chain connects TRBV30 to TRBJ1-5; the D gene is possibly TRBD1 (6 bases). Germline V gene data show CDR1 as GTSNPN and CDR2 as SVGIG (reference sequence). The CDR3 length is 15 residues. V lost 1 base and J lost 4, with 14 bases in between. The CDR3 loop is CAWSGDTFRNQPQHF. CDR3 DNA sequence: TGTGCCTGGAGTGGGGACACCTTTCGAAATCAGCCCCAGCATTTT.

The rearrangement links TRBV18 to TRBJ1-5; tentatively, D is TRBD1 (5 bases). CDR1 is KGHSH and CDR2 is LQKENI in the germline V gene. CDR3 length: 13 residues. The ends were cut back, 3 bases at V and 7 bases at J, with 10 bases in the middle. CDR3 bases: TGTGCCAGCTCACCGGGACGAGAACAGCCCCAGCATTTT. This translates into CASSPGREQPQHF.

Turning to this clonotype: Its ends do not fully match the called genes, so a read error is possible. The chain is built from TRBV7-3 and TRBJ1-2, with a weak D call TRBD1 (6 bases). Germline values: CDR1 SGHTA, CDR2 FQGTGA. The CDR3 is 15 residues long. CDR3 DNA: TGTGCCAGCAGCCTAAGAGGGACAACTAACTATGGCTACCCCTTC. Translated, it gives CASSLRGTTNYGYPF.

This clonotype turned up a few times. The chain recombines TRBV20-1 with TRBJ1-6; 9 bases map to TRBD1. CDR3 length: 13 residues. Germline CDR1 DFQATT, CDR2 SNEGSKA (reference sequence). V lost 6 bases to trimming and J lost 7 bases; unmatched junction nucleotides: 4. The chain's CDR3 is CSAVTGGNSPLHF. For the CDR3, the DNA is TGCAGTGCCGTGACAGGGGGGAATTCACCCCTCCACTTT.

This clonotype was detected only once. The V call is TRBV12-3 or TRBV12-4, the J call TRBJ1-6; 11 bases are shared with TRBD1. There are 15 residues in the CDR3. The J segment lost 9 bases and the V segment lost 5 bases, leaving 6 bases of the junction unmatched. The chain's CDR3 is CASSLGQGAGSPLHF. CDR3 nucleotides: TGTGCCAGCAGTCTCGGACAGGGGGCTGGTTCACCCCTCCACTTT.

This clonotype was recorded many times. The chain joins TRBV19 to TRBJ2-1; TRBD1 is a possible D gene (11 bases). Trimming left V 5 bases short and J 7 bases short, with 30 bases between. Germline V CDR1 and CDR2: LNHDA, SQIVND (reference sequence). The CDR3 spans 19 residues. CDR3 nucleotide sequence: TGTGCCAGTAGTTTTAGGGACAGGGGGGGGGGTAGCGGGAGGAATGAGCAGTTCTTC. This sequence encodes CASSFRDRGGGSGRNEQFF.

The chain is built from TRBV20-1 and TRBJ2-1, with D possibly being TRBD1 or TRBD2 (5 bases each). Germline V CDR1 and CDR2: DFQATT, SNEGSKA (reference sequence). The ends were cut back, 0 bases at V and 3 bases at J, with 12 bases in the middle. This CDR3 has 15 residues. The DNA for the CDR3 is TGCAGTGCTAGAGACCCGGGGCAATTCTACAATGAGCAGTTCTTC. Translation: CSARDPGQFYNEQFF.

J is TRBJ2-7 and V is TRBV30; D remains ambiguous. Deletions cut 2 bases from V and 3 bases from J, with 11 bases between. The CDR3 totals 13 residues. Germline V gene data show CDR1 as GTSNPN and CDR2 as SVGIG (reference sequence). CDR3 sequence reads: CAWSRPAGYEQYF. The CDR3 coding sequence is TGTGCCTGGAGTCGGCCGGCAGGCTACGAGCAGTACTTC.

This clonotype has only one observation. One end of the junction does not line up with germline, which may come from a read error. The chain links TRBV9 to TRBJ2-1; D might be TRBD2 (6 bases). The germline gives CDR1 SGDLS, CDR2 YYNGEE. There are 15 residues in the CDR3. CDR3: CASSGTGLGFNEPFF. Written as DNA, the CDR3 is TGTGCCAGCAGCGGGACGGGACTTGGGTTCAATGAGCCGTTCTTC.

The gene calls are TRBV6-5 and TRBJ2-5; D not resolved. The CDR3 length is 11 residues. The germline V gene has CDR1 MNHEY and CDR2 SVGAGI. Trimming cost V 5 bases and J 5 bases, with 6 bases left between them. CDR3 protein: CASSLRETQYF. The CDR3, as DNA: TGTGCCAGCAGTCTCCGGGAGACCCAGTACTTC.

The CDR3 protein is CASSASDGGQPQHF. The CDR3 DNA sequence: TGTGCCAGTAGTGCGTCGGACGGGGGACAGCCCCAGCATTTT. The chain recombines TRBV19 with TRBJ1-5; perhaps TRBD1 as D (5 bases). The V gene lost 5 bases and the J gene lost 7 bases, with 15 bases spanning the gap. The CDR3 spans 14 residues. Germline lookup yields CDR1 LNHDA and CDR2 SQIVND (reference sequence).

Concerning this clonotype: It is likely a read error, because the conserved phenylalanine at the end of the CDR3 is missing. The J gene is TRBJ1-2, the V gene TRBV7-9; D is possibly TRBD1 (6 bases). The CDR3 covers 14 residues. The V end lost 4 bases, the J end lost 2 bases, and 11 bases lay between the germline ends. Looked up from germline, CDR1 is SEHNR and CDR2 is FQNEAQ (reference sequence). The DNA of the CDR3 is TGTGCCAGCAGCTCTTCCGGGACAAACTATGGCTACACCCAC. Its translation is CASSSSGTNYGYTH.

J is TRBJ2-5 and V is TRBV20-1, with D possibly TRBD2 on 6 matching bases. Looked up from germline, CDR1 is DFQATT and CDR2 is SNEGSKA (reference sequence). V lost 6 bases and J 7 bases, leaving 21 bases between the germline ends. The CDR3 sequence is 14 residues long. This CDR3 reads CSAGLLGKGGTQYF. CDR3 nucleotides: TGCAGTGCGGGACTCCTTGGGAAAGGAGGGACCCAGTACTTC.

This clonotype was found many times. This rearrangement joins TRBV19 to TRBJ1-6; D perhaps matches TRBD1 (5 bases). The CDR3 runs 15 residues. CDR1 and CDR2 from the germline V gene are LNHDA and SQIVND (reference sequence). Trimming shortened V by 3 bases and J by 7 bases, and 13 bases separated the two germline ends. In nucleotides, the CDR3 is TGTGCCAGTAGTATTATGGGGACGGCAAATTCACCCCTCCACTTT. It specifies CASSIMGTANSPLHF.

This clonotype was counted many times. CDR3 loop: CASSLGTSGGQQFF. The CDR3 DNA is TGTGCCAGCAGCCTAGGGACTAGCGGGGGGCAGCAGTTCTTC. The genes are TRBV7-9 and TRBJ2-1, with TRBD2 identical over 15 bases. The ends lost 5 bases at V and 11 bases at J; junction bases unmatched: 4. This CDR3 contains 14 residues. The germline V gene encodes CDR1 SEHNR and CDR2 FQNEAQ (reference sequence).

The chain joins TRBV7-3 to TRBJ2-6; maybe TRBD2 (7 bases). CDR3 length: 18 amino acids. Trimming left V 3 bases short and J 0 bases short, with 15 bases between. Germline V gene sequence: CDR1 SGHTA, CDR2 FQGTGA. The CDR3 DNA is TGTGCCAGCAGCTTGGAAAGGGGGGGTCTCTCTGGGGCCAACGTCCTGACTTTC. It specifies CASSLERGGLSGANVLTF.

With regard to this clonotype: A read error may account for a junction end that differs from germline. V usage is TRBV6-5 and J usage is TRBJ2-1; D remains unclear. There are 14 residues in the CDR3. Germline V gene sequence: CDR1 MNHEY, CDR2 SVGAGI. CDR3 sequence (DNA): TGTGCCAGCAGTTCCCCGAGCATGAGCAATGGGCAGTTCTTC. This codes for CASSSPSMSNGQFF.

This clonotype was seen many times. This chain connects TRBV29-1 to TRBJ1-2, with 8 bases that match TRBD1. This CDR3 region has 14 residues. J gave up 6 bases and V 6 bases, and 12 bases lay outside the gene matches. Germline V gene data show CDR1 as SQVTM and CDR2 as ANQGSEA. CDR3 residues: CSVLVAGGSNGYTF. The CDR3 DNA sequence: TGCAGCGTACTAGTGGCAGGGGGCTCAAATGGCTACACCTTC.

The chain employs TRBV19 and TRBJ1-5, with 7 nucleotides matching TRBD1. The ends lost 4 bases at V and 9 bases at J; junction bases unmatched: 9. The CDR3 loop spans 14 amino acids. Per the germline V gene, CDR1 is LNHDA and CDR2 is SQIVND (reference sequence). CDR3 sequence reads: CASSTGQDLGPQHF. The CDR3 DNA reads TGTGCCAGTAGTACCGGACAGGACCTCGGGCCCCAGCATTTT.

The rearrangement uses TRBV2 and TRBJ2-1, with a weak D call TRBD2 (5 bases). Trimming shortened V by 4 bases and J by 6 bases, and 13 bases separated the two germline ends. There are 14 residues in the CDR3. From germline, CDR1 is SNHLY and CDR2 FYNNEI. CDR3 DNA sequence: TGTGCCAGCAGTGGAGTGGGAGCTTCCAATGAGCAGTTCTTC. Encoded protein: CASSGVGASNEQFF.

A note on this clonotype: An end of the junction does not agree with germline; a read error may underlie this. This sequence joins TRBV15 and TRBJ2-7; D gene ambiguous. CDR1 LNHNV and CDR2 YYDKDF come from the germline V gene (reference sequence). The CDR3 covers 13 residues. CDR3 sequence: CATSRSVLAEQCF. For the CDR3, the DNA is TGTGCCACTAGCAGATCTGTCCTGGCCGAGCAGTGCTTC. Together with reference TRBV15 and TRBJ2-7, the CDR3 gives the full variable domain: DAMVIQNPRYQVTQFGKPVTLSCSQTLNHNVMYWYQQKSSQAPKLLFHYYDKDFNNEADTPDNFQSRRPNTSFCFLDIRSPGLGDTAMYLCATSRSVLAEQCFGPGTRLTVT.

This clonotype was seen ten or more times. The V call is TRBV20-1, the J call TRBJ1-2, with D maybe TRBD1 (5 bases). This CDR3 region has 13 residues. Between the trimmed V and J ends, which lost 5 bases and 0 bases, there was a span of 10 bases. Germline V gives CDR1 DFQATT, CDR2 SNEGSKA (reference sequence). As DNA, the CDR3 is TGCAGTGCTCGCCGGGGACCTAACTATGGCTACACCTTC. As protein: CSARRGPNYGYTF.

The CDR3: CASSLQGRWEQYF. DNA for the CDR3: TGTGCCAGCAGCTTACAGGGGCGCTGGGAGCAGTACTTC. The chain couples TRBV7-2 to TRBJ2-7; a possible D gene is TRBD1 (6 bases). The CDR3 spans 13 residues. Germline lookup yields CDR1 SGHTA and CDR2 FQGNSA. The V and J ends lost 2 bases and 7 bases respectively, with 12 bases between them.

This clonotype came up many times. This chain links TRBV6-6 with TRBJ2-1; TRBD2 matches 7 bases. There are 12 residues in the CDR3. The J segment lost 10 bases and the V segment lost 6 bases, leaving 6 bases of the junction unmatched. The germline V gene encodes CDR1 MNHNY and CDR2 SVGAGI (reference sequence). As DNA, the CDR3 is TGTGCCAGCAGCCTTCGGACTAGAGAGCAGTTCTTC. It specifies CASSLRTREQFF.

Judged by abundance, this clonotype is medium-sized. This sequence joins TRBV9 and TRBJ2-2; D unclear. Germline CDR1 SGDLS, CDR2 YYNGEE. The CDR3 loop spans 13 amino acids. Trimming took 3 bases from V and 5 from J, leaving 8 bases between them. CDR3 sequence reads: CASSGGWTGELFF. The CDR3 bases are TGTGCCAGCAGCGGAGGATGGACCGGGGAGCTGTTTTTT.

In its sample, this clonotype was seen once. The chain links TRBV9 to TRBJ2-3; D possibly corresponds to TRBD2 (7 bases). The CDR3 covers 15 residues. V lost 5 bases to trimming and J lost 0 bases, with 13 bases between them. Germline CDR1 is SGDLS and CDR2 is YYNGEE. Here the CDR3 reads CASSQGRGSTDTQYF. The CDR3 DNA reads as TGTGCCAGCAGTCAGGGGAGGGGTAGCACAGATACGCAGTATTTT.

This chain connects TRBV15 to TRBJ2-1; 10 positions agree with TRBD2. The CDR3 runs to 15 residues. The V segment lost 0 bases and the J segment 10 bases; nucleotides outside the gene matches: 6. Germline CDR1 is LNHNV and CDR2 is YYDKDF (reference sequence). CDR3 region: CATSRDPAGGREQFF. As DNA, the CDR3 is TGTGCCACCAGCAGAGATCCAGCGGGGGGGCGAGAGCAGTTCTTC.

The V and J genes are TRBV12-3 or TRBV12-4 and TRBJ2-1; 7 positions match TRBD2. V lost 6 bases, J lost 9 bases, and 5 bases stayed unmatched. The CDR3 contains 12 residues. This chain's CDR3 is CASSTWGGEQFF. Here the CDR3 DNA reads TGTGCCAGCAGCACCTGGGGGGGTGAGCAGTTCTTC.